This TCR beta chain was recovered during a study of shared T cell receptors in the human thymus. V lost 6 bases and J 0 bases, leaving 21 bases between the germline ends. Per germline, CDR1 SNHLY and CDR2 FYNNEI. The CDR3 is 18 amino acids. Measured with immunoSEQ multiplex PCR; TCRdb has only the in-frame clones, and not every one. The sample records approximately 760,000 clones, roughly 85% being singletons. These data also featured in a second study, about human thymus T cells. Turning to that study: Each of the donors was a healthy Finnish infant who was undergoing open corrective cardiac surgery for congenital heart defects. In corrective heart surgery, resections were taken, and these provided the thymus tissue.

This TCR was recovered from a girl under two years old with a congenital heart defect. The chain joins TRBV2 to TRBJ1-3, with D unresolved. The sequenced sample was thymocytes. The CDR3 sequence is CASSNRLPQRLSGNTIYF. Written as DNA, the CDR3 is TGTGCCAGCAGCAACCGACTCCCCCAGCGGCTCTCTGGAAACACCATATATTTT.